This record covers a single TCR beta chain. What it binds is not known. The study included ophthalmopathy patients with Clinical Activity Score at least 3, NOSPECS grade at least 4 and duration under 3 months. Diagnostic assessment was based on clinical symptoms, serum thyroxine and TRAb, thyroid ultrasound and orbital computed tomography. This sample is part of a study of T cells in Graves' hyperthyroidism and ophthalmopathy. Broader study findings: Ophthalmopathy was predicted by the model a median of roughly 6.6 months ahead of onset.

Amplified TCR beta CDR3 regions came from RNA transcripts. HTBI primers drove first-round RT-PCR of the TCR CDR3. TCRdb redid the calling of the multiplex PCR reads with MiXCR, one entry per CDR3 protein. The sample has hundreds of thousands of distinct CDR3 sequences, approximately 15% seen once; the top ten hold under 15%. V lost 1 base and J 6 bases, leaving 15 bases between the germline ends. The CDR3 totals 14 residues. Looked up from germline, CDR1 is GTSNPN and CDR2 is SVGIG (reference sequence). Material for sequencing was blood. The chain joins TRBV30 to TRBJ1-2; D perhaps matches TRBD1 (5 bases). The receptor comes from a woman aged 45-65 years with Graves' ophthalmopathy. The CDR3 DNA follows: TGTGCCTGGAGTGACGGGACGGTCCAAGATGGCTACACCTTC. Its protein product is CAWSDGTVQDGYTF.